One TCR beta chain is described in this entry. Its antigen is undetermined. The CDR3 length is 13 residues. The germline CDR1 and CDR2 sequences are MNHNS and SASEGT. These data originate in a study of blood T cells in healthy people across ages. Study-level points and caveats: Both higher diversity and more naive CD4+ cells marked long-lived donors when set against aged donors.

The second PCR ran roughly 7 to 12 cycles with a sample-barcoded 5' primer and J-beta primers. Each of the cDNA molecules was tagged by a template-switch adaptor with 12 random nucleotides. TCRdb processed the 5' RACE reads anew with MiXCR; each CDR3 protein has one entry. Here the sample spans approximately 700,000 distinct CDR3 sequences, 32% being singletons. The sequenced sample was blood. The chain recombines TRBV6-1 with TRBJ1-2, with 7 bases identical to TRBD1. The clonotype originates from a woman older than 75 in good health. CDR3 coding DNA: TGTGCTCTCGGGGGGACAGCGCCGGGAGGCTACACCTTC. As protein: CALGGTAPGGYTF.